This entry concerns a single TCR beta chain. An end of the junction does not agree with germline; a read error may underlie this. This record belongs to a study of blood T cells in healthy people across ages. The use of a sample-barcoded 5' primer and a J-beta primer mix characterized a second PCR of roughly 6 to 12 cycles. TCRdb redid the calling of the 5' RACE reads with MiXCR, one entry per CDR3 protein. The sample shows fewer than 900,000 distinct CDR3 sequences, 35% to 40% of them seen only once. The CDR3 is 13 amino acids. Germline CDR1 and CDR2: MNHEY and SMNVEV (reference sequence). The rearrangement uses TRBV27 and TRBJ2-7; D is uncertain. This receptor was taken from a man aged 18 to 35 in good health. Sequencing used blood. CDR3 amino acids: CACSLHISYEQYF. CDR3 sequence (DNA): TGTGCCTGCAGTTTACATATTTCCTACGAGCAGTACTTC.